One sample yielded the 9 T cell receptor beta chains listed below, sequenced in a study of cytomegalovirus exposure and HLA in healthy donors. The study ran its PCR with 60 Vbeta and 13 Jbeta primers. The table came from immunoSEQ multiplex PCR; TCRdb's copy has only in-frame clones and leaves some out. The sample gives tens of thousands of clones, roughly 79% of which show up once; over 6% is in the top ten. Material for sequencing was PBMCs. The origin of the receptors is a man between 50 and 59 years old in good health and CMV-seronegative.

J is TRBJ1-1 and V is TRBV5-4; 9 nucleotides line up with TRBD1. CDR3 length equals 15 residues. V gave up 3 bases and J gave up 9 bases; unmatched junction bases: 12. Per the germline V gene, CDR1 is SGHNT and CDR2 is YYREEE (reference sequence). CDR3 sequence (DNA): TGTGCCAGCAGCTCCCCGTTGGACAGGGGACGTAAAGCTTTCTTT. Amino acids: CASSSPLDRGRKAFF.

Here the CDR3 DNA reads TGTGCCAGCAGCACCAGACAGGGGGCCTATGGAAACACCATATATTTT. Translation: CASSTRQGAYGNTIYF. The chain couples TRBV7-8 to TRBJ1-3; TRBD1 agrees at 10 bases. Germline lookup yields CDR1 SGHVS and CDR2 FQNEAQ. This CDR3 has 16 amino acids. V lost 5 bases and J lost 3; bases outside the gene matches: 7.

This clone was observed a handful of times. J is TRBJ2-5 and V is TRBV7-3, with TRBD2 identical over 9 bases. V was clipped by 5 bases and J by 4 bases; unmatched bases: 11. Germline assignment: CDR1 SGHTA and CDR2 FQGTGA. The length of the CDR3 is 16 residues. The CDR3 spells CASSPGGAGGPETQYF. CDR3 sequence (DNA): TGTGCCAGCAGCCCAGGGGGAGCGGGGGGCCCAGAGACCCAGTACTTC.

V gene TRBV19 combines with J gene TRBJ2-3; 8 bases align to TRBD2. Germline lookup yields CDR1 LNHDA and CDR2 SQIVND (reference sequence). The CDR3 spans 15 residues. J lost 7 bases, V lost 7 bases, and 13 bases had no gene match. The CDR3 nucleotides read TGTGCCAGTATACAAAGCGGGGGTTCCACGAATACGCAGTATTTT. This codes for CASIQSGGSTNTQYF. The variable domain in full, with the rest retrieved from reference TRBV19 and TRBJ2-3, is DGGITQSPKYLFRKEGQNVTLSCEQNLNHDAMYWYRQDPGQGLRLIYYSQIVNDFQKGDIAEGYSVSREKKESFPLTVTSAQKNPTAFYLCASIQSGGSTNTQYFGPGTRLTVL.

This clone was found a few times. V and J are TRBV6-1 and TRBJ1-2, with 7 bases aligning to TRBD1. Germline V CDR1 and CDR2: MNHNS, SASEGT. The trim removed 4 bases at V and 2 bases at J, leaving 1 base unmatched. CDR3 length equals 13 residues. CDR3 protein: CASSGQGNYGYTF. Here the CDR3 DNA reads TGTGCCAGCAGTGGACAGGGCAACTATGGCTACACCTTC.

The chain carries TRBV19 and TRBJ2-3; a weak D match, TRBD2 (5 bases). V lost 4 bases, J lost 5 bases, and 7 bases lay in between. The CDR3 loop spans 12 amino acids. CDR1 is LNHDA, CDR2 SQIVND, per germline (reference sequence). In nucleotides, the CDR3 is TGTGCCAGTAGTACAAGCGGAGATACGCAGTATTTT. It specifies CASSTSGDTQYF.

Written as DNA, the CDR3 is TGTGCCAGCAGCTACGACATGGATACGCAGTATTTT. Residues: CASSYDMDTQYF. The chain recombines TRBV13 with TRBJ2-3; no firm D call. The CDR3 has 12 residues. Germline values: CDR1 PRHDT, CDR2 FYEKMQ (reference sequence). V gave up 4 bases and J gave up 6 bases, with 8 bases separating them.

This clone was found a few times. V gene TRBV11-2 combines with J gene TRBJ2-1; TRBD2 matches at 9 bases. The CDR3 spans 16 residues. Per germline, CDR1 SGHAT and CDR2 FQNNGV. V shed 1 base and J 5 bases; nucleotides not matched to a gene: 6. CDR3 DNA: TGTGCCAGCAGCTTAGCAGTGACTAGCGGAAACAATGAGCAGTTCTTC. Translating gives CASSLAVTSGNNEQFF.

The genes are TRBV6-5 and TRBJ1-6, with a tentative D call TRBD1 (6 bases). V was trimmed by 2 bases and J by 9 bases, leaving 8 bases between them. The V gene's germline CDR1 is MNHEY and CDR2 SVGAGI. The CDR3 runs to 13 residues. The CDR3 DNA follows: TGTGCCAGCAGTTACGAGACAGGTTCACCCCTCCACTTT. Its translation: CASSYETGSPLHF.